A selection of T cell receptor beta chains follows, all from one sample in a study of response to subunit inactivated influenza vaccine. In TCRdb, the RT-PCR reads were re-called with MiXCR into one record per CDR3 protein. Of hundreds of thousands of distinct CDR3 sequences listed, 6.5% to 8% are singletons. The sample here was PBMCs from blood, taken approximately 25 months after vaccination. These receptors came from a man aged 50-75 years who received an inactivated influenza vaccine. CDR3s include the opening cysteine and the closing phenylalanine or tryptophan. D genes are given only for firm matches. Size is stated for part of the rows, as once, few or many counts, or as a class when the clone is expanded.

TRBJ1-5,NA,TRBV20-1,few,CSASASGYRDNQPQHF,TGCAGTGCTAGTGCCTCGGGGTATCGGGACAATCAGCCCCAGCATTTT
TRBJ1-2,TRBD1,TRBV2,NA,CASSTQTGGGYTF,TGTGCCAGCAGTACCCAAACAGGGGGAGGCTACACCTTC
TRBJ1-6,NA,TRBV20-1,NA,CCAPSRGGLGNSPLHF,TGCTGTGCGCCCAGTAGAGGGGGACTAGGGAATTCACCCCTCCACTTT
TRBJ1-5,NA,TRBV10-3,few,CAISDPNQPQHF,TGTGCCATCAGTGACCCGAATCAGCCCCAGCATTTT
TRBJ2-5,NA,TRBV20-1,few,CSASPNGQETQYF,TGCAGTGCTAGCCCCAATGGACAAGAGACCCAGTACTTC
TRBJ2-7,TRBD1,TRBV6-2/TRBV6-3,NA,CASSYSGTGTGEQYF,TGTGCCAGCAGTTACTCCGGGACAGGTACGGGCGAGCAGTACTTC
TRBJ1-3,TRBD1,TRBV7-2,NA,CASSPRTGGRNTIYF,TGTGCCAGCAGCCCTCGGACAGGGGGCCGAAACACCATATATTTT
TRBJ2-2,NA,TRBV7-6,NA,CASSLASGFTGELFF,TGTGCCAGCAGCTTAGCATCGGGTTTCACCGGGGAGCTGTTTTTT
TRBJ2-5,NA,TRBV10-3,few,CAISESAFEETQYF,TGTGCCATCAGTGAGTCGGCGTTCGAAGAGACCCAGTACTTC
TRBJ2-5,NA,TRBV6-2/TRBV6-3,few,CASSYAVPGVNKETQYF,TGTGCCAGCAGTTACGCCGTACCGGGGGTGAATAAAGAGACCCAGTACTTC
TRBJ2-2,TRBD1,TRBV5-1,few,CASSFRDSSNTGELFF,TGCGCCAGCAGCTTTAGGGACAGCTCGAACACCGGGGAGCTGTTTTTT
TRBJ1-2,TRBD1,TRBV4-2,many,CASSQDLGRGLSGYTF,TGTGCCAGCAGCCAAGATCTAGGCAGGGGGTTATCTGGCTACACATTC
TRBJ2-5,NA,TRBV28,many,CASNSIYQETQYF,TGTGCCAGCAACTCGATATACCAAGAGACCCAGTACTTC
TRBJ1-6,NA,TRBV11-1,few,CASSSTLNSPLHF,TGTGCCAGCAGCTCGACCCTGAATTCACCCCTCCACTTT
TRBJ2-3,NA,TRBV29-1,many,CSVEGYGGDSTDTQYF,TGCAGCGTTGAAGGCTACGGGGGTGATAGCACAGATACGCAGTATTTT
TRBJ2-7,NA,TRBV6-5,many,CATGGPYEQYF,TGTGCCACCGGGGGACCCTACGAGCAGTACTTC
TRBJ1-1,NA,TRBV7-2,few,CASSRTPANTEAFF,TGTGCCAGCAGCCGAACTCCGGCGAACACTGAAGCTTTCTTT
TRBJ1-6,NA,TRBV5-1,many,CASSVEDGSRSPLHF,TGCGCCAGCAGCGTCGAGGACGGATCAAGGTCACCCCTCCACTTT
TRBJ2-2,TRBD1,TRBV10-3,many,CAISESGDRRPSTGELFF,TGTGCCATCAGTGAGTCTGGGGACAGGAGACCGTCCACCGGGGAGCTGTTTTTT
TRBJ2-1,TRBD2,TRBV20-1,NA,CSASQRLALSYNEQFF,TGCAGTGCTAGCCAAAGACTAGCGCTCTCCTACAATGAGCAGTTCTTC
TRBJ2-3,TRBD1,TRBV10-3,many,CAISGGQRSADTQYF,TGTGCCATCAGTGGGGGACAGCGGTCGGCAGATACGCAGTATTTT
TRBJ2-7,TRBD1,TRBV28,NA,CASRSGGGQGTYEQYF,TGTGCCAGCAGATCCGGAGGGGGACAGGGGACCTACGAGCAGTACTTC
TRBJ2-1,NA,TRBV20-1,many,CSARFYNEQFF,TGCAGTGCTAGATTTTACAATGAGCAGTTCTTC